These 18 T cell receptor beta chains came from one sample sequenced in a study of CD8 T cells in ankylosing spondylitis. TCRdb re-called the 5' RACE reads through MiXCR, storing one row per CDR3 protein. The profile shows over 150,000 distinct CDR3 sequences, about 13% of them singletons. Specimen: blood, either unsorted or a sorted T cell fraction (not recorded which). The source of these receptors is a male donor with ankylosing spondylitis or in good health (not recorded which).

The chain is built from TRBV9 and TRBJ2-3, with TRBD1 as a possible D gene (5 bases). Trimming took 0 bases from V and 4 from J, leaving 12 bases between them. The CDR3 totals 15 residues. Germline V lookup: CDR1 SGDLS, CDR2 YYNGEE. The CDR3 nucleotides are TGTGCCAGCAGCGTAGATAGTTGGGGCGCAGATACGCAGTATTTT. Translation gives CASSVDSWGADTQYF.

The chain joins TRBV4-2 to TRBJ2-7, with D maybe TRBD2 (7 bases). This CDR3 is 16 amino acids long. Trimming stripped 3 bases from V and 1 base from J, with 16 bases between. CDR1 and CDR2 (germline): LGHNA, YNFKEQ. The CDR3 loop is CASSQAGGGPSYEQYF. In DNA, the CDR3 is TGTGCCAGCAGCCAGGCCGGCGGGGGCCCATCCTACGAGCAGTACTTC.

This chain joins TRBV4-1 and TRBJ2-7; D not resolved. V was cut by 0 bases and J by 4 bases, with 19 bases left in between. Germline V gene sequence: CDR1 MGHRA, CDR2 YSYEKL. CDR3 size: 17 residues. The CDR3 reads CASSQESPVGINYEQYF. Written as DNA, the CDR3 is TGCGCCAGCAGCCAAGAAAGTCCGGTGGGAATAAATTACGAGCAGTACTTC.

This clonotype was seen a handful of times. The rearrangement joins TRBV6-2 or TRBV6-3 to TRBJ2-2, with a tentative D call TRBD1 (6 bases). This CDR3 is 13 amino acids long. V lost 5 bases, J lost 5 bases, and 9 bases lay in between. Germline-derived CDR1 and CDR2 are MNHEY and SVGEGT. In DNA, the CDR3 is TGTGCCAGCAGTCCACAGGGAACCGGGGAGCTGTTTTTT. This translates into CASSPQGTGELFF.

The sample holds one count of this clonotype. CDR3 nucleotide sequence: TGTGCCAGTAGGGGTAGGAGTAATAGCAATCAGCCCCAGCATTTT. Amino acids: CASRGRSNSNQPQHF. The chain carries TRBV19 and TRBJ1-5; the D is unclear. Germline assignment: CDR1 LNHDA and CDR2 SQIVND (reference sequence). V lost 6 bases and J 0 bases, leaving 12 bases between the germline ends. The CDR3 covers 15 residues.

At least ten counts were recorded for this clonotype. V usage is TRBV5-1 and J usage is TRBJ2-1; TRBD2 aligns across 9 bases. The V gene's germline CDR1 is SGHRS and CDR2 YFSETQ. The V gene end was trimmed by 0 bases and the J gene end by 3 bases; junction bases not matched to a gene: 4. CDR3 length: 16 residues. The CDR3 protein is CASSLESSGNYNEQFF. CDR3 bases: TGCGCCAGCAGCTTGGAGTCTAGCGGGAACTACAATGAGCAGTTCTTC.

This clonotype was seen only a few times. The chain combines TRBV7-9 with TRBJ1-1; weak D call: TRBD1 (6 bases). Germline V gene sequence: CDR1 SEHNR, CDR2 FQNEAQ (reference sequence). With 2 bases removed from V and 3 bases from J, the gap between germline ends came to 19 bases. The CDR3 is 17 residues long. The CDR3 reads CASSLTAGVSLHTEAFF. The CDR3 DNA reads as TGTGCCAGCAGCTTAACGGCAGGGGTTTCTCTCCACACTGAAGCTTTCTTT.

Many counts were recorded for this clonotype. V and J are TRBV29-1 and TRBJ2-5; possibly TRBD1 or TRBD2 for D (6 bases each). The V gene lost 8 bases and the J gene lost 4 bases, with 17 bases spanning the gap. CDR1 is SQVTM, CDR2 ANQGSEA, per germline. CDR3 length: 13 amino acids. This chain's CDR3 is CSSGAVIGETQYF. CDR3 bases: TGCAGCTCGGGGGCAGTAATTGGAGAGACCCAGTACTTC.

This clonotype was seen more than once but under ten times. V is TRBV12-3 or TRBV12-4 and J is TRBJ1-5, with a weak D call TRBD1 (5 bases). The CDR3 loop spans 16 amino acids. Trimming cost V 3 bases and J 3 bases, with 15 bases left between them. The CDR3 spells CASSLGDSLPNQPQHF. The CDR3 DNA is TGTGCCAGCAGTTTGGGAGACAGCCTCCCCAATCAGCCCCAGCATTTT.

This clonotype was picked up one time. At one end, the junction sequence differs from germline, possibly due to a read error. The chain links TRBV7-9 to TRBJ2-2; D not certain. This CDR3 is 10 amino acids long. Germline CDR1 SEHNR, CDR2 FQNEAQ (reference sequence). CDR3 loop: CASSYAELSF. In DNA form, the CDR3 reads TGTGCCAGCAGCTACGCGGAGCTGTCTTTT.

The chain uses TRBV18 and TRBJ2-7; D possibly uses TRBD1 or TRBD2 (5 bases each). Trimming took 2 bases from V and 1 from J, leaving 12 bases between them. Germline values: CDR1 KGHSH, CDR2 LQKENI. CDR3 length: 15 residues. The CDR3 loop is CASSPSGTSSYEQYF. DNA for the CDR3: TGTGCCAGCTCACCAAGTGGGACCTCTTCCTACGAGCAGTACTTC.

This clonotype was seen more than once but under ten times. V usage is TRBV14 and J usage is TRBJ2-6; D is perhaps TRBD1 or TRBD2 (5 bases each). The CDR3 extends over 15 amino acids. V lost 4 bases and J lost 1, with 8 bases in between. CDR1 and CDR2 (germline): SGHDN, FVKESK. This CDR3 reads CASSPWGSGANVLTF. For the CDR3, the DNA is TGTGCCAGCAGCCCGTGGGGGTCTGGGGCCAACGTCCTGACTTTC.

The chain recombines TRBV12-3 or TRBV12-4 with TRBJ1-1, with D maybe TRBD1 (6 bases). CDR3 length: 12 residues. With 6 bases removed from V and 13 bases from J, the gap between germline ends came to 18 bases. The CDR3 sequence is CASSSGALPGFF. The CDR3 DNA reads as TGTGCCAGCAGCTCAGGGGCGTTGCCTGGTTTCTTT.

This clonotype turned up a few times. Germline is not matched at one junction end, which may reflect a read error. In DNA form, the CDR3 reads TGTGCCACCTCAGGCGGACAGGGCGATGTGTTGGATTACGAGCAGTACTTC. Translation gives CATSGGQGDVLDYEQYF. This rearrangement joins TRBV18 to TRBJ2-7; TRBD1 matches at 8 bases. This CDR3 region has 17 residues. Germline V lookup: CDR1 KGHSH, CDR2 LQKENI.

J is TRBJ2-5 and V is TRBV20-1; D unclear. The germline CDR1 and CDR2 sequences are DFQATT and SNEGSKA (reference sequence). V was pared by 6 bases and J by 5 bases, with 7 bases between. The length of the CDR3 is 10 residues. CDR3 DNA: TGCAGTGCCCCAAGGGAGACCCAGTACTTC. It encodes CSAPRETQYF.

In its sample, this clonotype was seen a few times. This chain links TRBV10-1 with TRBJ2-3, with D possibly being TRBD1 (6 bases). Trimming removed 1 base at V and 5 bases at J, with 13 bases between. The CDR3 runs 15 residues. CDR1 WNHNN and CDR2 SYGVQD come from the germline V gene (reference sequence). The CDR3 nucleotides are TGCGCCAGCAGTGAGTGGGGGTCAGGGGAAGATACGCAGTATTTT. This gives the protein CASSEWGSGEDTQYF.

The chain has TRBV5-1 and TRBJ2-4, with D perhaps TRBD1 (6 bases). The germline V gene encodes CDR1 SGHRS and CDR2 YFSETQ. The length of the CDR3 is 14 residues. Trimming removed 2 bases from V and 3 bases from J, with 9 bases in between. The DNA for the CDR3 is TGCGCCAGCAGCTTTGAGGGGGACAAAAACATTCAGTACTTC. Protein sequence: CASSFEGDKNIQYF.

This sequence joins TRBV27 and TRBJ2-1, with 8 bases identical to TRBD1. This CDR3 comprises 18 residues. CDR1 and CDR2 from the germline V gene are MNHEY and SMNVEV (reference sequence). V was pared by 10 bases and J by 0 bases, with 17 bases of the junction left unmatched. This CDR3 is CATKRGTGTTSSYNEQFF. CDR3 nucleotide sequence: TGTGCCACCAAAAGGGGGACAGGTACCACGAGCTCCTACAATGAGCAGTTCTTC.